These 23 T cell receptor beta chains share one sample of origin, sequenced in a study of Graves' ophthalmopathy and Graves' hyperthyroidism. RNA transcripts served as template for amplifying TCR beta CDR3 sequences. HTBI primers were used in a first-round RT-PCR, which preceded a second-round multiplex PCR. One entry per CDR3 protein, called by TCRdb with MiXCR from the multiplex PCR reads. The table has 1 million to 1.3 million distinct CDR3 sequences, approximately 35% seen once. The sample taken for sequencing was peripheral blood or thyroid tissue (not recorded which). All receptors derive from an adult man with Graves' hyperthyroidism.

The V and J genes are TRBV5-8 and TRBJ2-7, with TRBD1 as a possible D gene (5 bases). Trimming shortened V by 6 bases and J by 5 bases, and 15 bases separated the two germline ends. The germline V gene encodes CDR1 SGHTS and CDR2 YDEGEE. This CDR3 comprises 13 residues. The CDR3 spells CASTRIVGDEQYF. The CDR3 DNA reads TGTGCCAGCACCAGAATTGTAGGGGACGAGCAGTACTTC. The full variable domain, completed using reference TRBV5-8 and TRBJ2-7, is EAGVTQSPTHLIKTRGQQATLRCSPISGHTSVYWYQQALGLGLQFLLWYDEGEERNRGNFPPRFSGRQFPNYSSELNVNALELEDSALYLCASTRIVGDEQYFGPGTRLTVT.

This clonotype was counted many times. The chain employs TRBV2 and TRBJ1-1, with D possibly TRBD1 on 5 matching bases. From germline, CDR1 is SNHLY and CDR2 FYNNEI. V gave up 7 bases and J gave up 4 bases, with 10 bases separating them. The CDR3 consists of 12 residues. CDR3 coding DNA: TGTGCCAGCATCAGGGTTGGCACTGAAGCTTTCTTT. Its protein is CASIRVGTEAFF.

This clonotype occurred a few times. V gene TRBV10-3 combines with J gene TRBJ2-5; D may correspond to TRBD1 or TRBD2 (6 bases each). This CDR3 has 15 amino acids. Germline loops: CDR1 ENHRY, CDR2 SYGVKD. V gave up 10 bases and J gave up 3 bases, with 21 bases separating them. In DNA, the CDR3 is TGTGCCAGCAAGACAGAGGGGGGTTCCGAAGAGACCCAGTACTTC. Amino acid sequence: CASKTEGGSEETQYF.

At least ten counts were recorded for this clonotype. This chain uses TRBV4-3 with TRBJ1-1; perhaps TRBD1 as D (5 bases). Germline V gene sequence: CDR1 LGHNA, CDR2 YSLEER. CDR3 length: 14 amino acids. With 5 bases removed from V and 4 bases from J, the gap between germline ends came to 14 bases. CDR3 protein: CASSKRGAATEAFF. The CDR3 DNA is TGCGCCAGCAGCAAGCGCGGGGCCGCCACTGAAGCTTTCTTT.

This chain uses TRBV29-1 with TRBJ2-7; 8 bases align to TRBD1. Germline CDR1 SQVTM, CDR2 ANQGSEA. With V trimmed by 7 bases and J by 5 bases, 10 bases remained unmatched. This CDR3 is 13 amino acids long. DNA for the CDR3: TGCAGCGCTGGACAGGGTGTTTCCCACGAGCAGTACTTC. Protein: CSAGQGVSHEQYF.

The CDR3 protein is CASRPGGGLYEQYF. CDR3 DNA sequence: TGTGCCAGCAGACCCGGGGGCGGGTTATACGAGCAGTACTTC. The chain employs TRBV7-2 and TRBJ2-7; D tentatively fits TRBD1 or TRBD2 (6 bases each). Germline CDR1 and CDR2: SGHTA and FQGNSA. The CDR3 runs 14 residues. Trimming took off 6 bases at V and 4 bases at J, with 16 bases between the two ends.

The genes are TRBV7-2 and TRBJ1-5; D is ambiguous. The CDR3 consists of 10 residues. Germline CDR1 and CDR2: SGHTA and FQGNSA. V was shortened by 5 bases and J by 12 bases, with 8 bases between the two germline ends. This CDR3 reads CASSPSDQHF. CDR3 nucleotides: TGTGCCAGCAGCCCCTCGGACCAGCATTTT.

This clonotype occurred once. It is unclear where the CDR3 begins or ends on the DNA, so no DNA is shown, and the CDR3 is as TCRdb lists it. This chain's CDR3 is CASSFYICSARLRDRGYEQYF. This chain uses TRBV7-9 with TRBJ2-7; TRBD1, the table's D call, lacks a check against the DNA. Germline V CDR1 and CDR2: SEHNR, FQNEAQ (reference sequence). A total of 21 residues make up the CDR3, ends included.

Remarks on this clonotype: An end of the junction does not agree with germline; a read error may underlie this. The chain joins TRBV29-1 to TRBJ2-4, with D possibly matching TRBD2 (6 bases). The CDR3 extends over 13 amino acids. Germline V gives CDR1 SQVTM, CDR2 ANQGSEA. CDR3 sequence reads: CSALKAGKNIRYF. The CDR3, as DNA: TGCAGCGCCTTAAAAGCGGGCAAAAACATTCGGTACTTC.

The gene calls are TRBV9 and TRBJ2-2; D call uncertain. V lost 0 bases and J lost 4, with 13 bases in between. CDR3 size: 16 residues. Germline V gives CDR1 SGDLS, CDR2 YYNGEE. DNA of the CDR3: TGTGCCAGCAGCGTAGCCTATCCAGAGACCACCGGGGAGCTGTTTTTT. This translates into CASSVAYPETTGELFF.

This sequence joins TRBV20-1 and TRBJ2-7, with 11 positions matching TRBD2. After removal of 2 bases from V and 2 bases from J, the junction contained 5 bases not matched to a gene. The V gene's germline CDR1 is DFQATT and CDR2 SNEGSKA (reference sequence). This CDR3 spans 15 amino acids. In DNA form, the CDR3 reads TGCAGTGCTAGACCTAGCGGGGGGCCGACCTACGAGCAGTACTTC. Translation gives CSARPSGGPTYEQYF.

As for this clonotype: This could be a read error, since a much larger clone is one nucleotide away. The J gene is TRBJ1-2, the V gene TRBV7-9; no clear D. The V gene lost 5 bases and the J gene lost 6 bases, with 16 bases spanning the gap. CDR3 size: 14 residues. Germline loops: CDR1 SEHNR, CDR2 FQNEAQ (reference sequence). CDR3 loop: CASSPTGSGHGYTF. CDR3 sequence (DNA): TGTGCCAGCAGCCCGACGGGCAGTGGACATGGCTACACCTTC.

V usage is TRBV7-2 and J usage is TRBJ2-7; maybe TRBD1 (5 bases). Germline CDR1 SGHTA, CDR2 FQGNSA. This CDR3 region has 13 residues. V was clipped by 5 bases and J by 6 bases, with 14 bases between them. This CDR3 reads CASSGAGPPEQYF. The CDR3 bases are TGTGCCAGCAGCGGGGCAGGCCCGCCCGAGCAGTACTTC.

Written as DNA, the CDR3 is TGCAGTGCCAAGGGAGCGGGAGCCTACGAGCAGTACTTC. It yields the protein CSAKGAGAYEQYF. The chain combines TRBV20-1 with TRBJ2-7; 8 bases are shared with TRBD2. V lost 6 bases and J lost 2; bases outside the gene matches: 6. The length of the CDR3 is 13 residues. Germline V CDR1 and CDR2: DFQATT, SNEGSKA (reference sequence).

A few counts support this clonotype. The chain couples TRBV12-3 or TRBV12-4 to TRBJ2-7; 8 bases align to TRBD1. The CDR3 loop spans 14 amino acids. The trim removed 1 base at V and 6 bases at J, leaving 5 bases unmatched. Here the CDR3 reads CASSLETGAGEQYF. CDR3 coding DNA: TGTGCCAGCAGTTTAGAGACAGGGGCGGGCGAGCAGTACTTC.

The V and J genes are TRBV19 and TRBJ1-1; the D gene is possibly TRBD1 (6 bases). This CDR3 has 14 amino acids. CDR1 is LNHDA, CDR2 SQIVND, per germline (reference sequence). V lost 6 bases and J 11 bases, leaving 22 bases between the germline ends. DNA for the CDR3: TGTGCCAGTAGAATTGCGGGGGCAGAACGAGGGGCTTTCTTT. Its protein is CASRIAGAERGAFF. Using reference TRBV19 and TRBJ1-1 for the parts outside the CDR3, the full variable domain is DGGITQSPKYLFRKEGQNVTLSCEQNLNHDAMYWYRQDPGQGLRLIYYSQIVNDFQKGDIAEGYSVSREKKESFPLTVTSAQKNPTAFYLCASRIAGAERGAFFGQGTRLTVV.

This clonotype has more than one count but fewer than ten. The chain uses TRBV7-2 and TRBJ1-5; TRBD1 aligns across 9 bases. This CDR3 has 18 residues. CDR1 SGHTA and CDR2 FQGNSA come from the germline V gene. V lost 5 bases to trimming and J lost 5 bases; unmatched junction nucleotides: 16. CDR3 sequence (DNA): TGTGCCAGCAGCCCCCCGATTGGGTCCCGGGACAGGGATCAGCCCCAGCATTTT. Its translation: CASSPPIGSRDRDQPQHF.

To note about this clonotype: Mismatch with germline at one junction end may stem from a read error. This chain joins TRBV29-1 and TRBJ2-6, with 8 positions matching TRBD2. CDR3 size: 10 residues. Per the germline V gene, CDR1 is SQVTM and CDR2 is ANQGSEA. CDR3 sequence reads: CSVRGGPEAF. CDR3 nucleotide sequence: TGCAGCGTTCGGGGGGGCCCTGAAGCTTTC.

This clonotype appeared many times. DNA of the CDR3: TGCGCCAGCAGCGGGGGCGGGGGTGGTCAGCCCCAGCATTTT. It specifies CASSGGGGGQPQHF. The chain combines TRBV5-1 with TRBJ1-5, with D possibly being TRBD1 (6 bases). Germline values: CDR1 SGHRS, CDR2 YFSETQ. Trimming left V 4 bases short and J 6 bases short, with 14 bases between. The CDR3 runs to 14 residues.

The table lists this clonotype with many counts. The DNA for the CDR3 is TGTGCCAGCTCATCTCCGGGGAACACTGAAGCTTTCTTT. This sequence encodes CASSSPGNTEAFF. The chain carries TRBV11-2 and TRBJ1-1; D is undetermined. Germline-derived CDR1 and CDR2 are SGHAT and FQNNGV. V lost 8 bases to trimming and J lost 1 base, with 11 bases between them. This CDR3 comprises 13 residues.

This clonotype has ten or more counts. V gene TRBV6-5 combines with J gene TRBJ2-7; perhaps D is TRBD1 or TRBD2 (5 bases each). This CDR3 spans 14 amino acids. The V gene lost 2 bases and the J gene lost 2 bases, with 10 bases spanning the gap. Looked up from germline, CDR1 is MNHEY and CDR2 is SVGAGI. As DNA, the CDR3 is TGTGCCAGCAGTTACGGGGTGGGGGCCTACGAGCAGTACTTC. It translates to CASSYGVGAYEQYF.

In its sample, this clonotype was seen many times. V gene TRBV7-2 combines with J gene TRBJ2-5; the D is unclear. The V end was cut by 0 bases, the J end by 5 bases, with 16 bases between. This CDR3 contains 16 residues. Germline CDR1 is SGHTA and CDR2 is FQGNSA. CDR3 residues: CASSLALGRSRETQYF. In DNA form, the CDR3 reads TGTGCCAGCAGCTTAGCCCTAGGACGGTCAAGGGAGACCCAGTACTTC. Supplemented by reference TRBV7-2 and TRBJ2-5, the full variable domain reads GAGVSQSPSNKVTEKGKDVELRCDPISGHTALYWYRQSLGQGLEFLIYFQGNSAPDKSGLPSDRFSAERTGGSVSTLTIQRTQQEDSAVYLCASSLALGRSRETQYFGPGTRLLVL.

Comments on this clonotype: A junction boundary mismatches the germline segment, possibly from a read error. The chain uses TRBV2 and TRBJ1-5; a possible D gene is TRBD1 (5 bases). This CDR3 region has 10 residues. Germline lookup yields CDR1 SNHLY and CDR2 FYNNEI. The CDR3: CAIQAGTLSF. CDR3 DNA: TGTGCCATCCAAGCCGGGACTTTGTCATTT.